The 32 T cell receptor beta chains reported below all come from one sample, sequenced in a study of CD8 T cells in ankylosing spondylitis. TCRdb independently ran MiXCR on the 5' RACE reads; one entry per CDR3 protein. Of 200,000 to 250,000 distinct CDR3 sequences in the sample, about 10% were seen once. Source material: blood, either unsorted or a sorted T cell fraction (not recorded which). These receptors were obtained from a male donor with ankylosing spondylitis or in good health (not recorded which).

The genes are TRBV7-8 and TRBJ2-3; weak D call: TRBD2 (6 bases). The CDR3 sequence is 18 residues long. Germline V CDR1 and CDR2: SGHVS, FQNEAQ. Trimming removed 1 base at V and 0 bases at J, with 17 bases between. CDR3 sequence (DNA): TGTGCCAGCAGCTTAGACCGGGCCGGGGGAAAGAGCACAGATACGCAGTATTTT. Protein product: CASSLDRAGGKSTDTQYF.

This clonotype was seen ten or more times. The gene calls are TRBV20-1 and TRBJ2-1; TRBD2 matches at 8 bases. V was clipped by 1 base and J by 8 bases; unmatched bases: 13. Germline V gives CDR1 DFQATT, CDR2 SNEGSKA (reference sequence). CDR3 length: 16 amino acids. The CDR3 spells CSARVPPSGRFDEQFF. The CDR3 DNA sequence: TGCAGTGCTAGAGTCCCGCCCAGCGGGAGATTCGATGAGCAGTTCTTC.

This clonotype came up many times. The rearrangement uses TRBV20-1 and TRBJ2-7, with no clear D. Germline V CDR1 and CDR2: DFQATT, SNEGSKA (reference sequence). The ends were cut back, 5 bases at V and 0 bases at J, with 11 bases in the middle. This CDR3 region has 13 residues. Here the CDR3 reads CSALHVNSYEQYF. The CDR3 nucleotides are TGCAGTGCTCTTCACGTGAACTCCTACGAGCAGTACTTC.

This clonotype was seen many times. J is TRBJ2-7 and V is TRBV5-1, with 10 bases lining up with TRBD1. The CDR3 is 17 residues long. CDR1 is SGHRS and CDR2 is YFSETQ in the germline V gene. Trimming cost V 0 bases and J 1 base; bases outside gene matches: 7. The CDR3 sequence is CASSLGTGGKSSYEQYF. The CDR3 coding sequence is TGCGCCAGCAGCTTGGGGACAGGGGGGAAATCATCCTACGAGCAGTACTTC.

This clonotype was seen ten or more times. The J gene is TRBJ2-1, the V gene TRBV5-1, with 10 bases identical to TRBD2. This CDR3 comprises 16 residues. Trimming at V came to 2 bases and at J to 3 bases, leaving 5 bases not matched to a gene. Germline assignment: CDR1 SGHRS and CDR2 YFSETQ. CDR3 residues: CASSFPGLALYNEQFF. DNA of the CDR3: TGCGCCAGCAGCTTCCCGGGACTAGCGCTCTACAATGAGCAGTTCTTC.

The CDR3 DNA sequence: TGTGCCAGCAGCTTCGGCACAGGGCTCGCCGGGGAGCTGTTTTTT. Translated: CASSFGTGLAGELFF. This chain joins TRBV5-5 and TRBJ2-2; perhaps TRBD1 as D (6 bases). Per the germline V gene, CDR1 is SGHKS and CDR2 is YYEKEE (reference sequence). This CDR3 region has 15 residues. The V gene lost 2 bases and the J gene lost 6 bases, with 14 bases spanning the gap. The full variable domain, rest sourced from reference TRBV5-5 and TRBJ2-2, is DAGVTQSPTHLIKTRGQQVTLRCSPISGHKSVSWYQQVLGQGPQFIFQYYEKEERGRGNFPDRFSARQFPNYSSELNVNALLLGDSALYLCASSFGTGLAGELFFGEGSRLTVL.

At least ten counts were recorded for this clonotype. The chain uses TRBV5-1 and TRBJ2-3, with TRBD2 matching over 10 bases. The CDR3 is 16 residues long. The germline gives CDR1 SGHRS, CDR2 YFSETQ. V shed 4 bases and J 6 bases; nucleotides not matched to a gene: 11. CDR3 sequence: CASSTGASGRADTQYF. As DNA, the CDR3 is TGCGCCAGCAGCACGGGCGCTAGCGGGAGAGCGGATACGCAGTATTTT.

V gene TRBV9 combines with J gene TRBJ2-1; 7 bases match TRBD2. CDR3 size: 14 residues. V gave up 0 bases and J gave up 4 bases; unmatched junction bases: 1. Germline V CDR1 and CDR2: SGDLS, YYNGEE. The DNA for the CDR3 is TGTGCCAGCAGCGTAGCTAGCGGTTACAATGAGCAGTTCTTC. Amino acid sequence: CASSVASGYNEQFF.

Ten or more counts support this clonotype. The chain recombines TRBV28 with TRBJ1-5; TRBD1 is a possible D gene (5 bases). CDR3 length: 16 amino acids. V was shortened by 1 base and J by 3 bases, with 13 bases between the two germline ends. Germline CDR1 reads MDHEN; CDR2 reads SYDVKM. In nucleotides, the CDR3 is TGTGCCAGCAGTTTATTGGGGCAGGGATACAATCAGCCCCAGCATTTT. This encodes CASSLLGQGYNQPQHF.

This clonotype was detected ten times or more. The V call is TRBV7-2, the J call TRBJ1-1; D gene ambiguous. V lost 3 bases and J 4 bases, leaving 6 bases between the germline ends. Per germline, CDR1 SGHTA and CDR2 FQGNSA. The CDR3 sequence is 12 residues long. DNA for the CDR3: TGTGCCAGCAGCTTGGGGTTCACTGAAGCTTTCTTT. Amino acid sequence: CASSLGFTEAFF.

This clonotype was observed at least ten times. The gene calls are TRBV5-1 and TRBJ1-2; D unclear. Trimming left V 1 base short and J 2 bases short, with 9 bases between. The germline gives CDR1 SGHRS, CDR2 YFSETQ. This CDR3 contains 14 residues. CDR3 sequence: CASSLSGINYGYTF. The CDR3 DNA follows: TGCGCCAGCAGCTTGAGCGGGATCAACTATGGCTACACCTTC.

This chain connects TRBV7-8 to TRBJ2-1; TRBD2 matches 9 bases. With 4 bases clipped from V and 6 bases from J, the junction kept 10 bases outside the gene matches. The V gene's germline CDR1 is SGHVS and CDR2 FQNEAQ. The CDR3 totals 16 residues. The CDR3 loop reads CASSSLAGPPGNEQFF. CDR3 nucleotides: TGTGCCAGCAGCTCCCTAGCGGGGCCCCCTGGCAATGAGCAGTTCTTC.

This clonotype has ten or more counts. V is TRBV7-8 and J is TRBJ2-5; 10 nucleotides align to TRBD2. The CDR3 totals 15 residues. J lost 6 bases, V lost 6 bases, and 10 bases had no gene match. Germline CDR1 SGHVS, CDR2 FQNEAQ. The CDR3 DNA sequence: TGTGCCAGCAGTTCTAGCGGGAGCCCCCCCAAGACCCAGTACTTC. The encoded protein is CASSSSGSPPKTQYF. The whole variable domain, filled in from reference TRBV7-8 and TRBJ2-5, reads GAGVSQSPRYKVAKRGQDVALRCDPISGHVSLFWYQQALGQGPEFLTYFQNEAQLDKSGLPSDRFFAERPEGSVSTLKIQRTQQEDSAVYLCASSSSGSPPKTQYFGPGTRLLVL.

This clonotype has a handful of counts. This chain links TRBV3-1 with TRBJ2-1, with 16 bases that match TRBD2. V shed 7 bases and J 3 bases; nucleotides not matched to a gene: 24. Germline V gives CDR1 LGHDT, CDR2 YNNKEL (reference sequence). The CDR3 runs to 23 residues. This chain's CDR3 is CASNTRITSGLAGGDLIYNEQFF. CDR3 sequence (DNA): TGTGCCAGCAACACACGAATCACTTCGGGACTAGCGGGAGGGGACTTGATCTACAATGAGCAGTTCTTC.

The chain carries TRBV7-9 and TRBJ2-7; D is uncertain. Germline CDR1 SEHNR, CDR2 FQNEAQ (reference sequence). CDR3 length equals 17 residues. With 5 bases removed from V and 3 bases from J, the gap between germline ends came to 23 bases. The CDR3 coding sequence is TGTGCCAGCAGCACTCATTGGATCGGCCCATCCTACTACGAGCAGTACTTC. It translates to CASSTHWIGPSYYEQYF.

This clonotype came up a few times. The chain links TRBV27 to TRBJ2-7, with D hard to call. From germline, CDR1 is MNHEY and CDR2 SMNVEV (reference sequence). The length of the CDR3 is 15 residues. The germline V and J ends were trimmed by 5 bases and 3 bases, with 17 bases remaining between them. CDR3 in DNA: TGTGCCAGCAGTCCAGGACGGATCTTTGTCTACGAGCAGTACTTC. Translation gives CASSPGRIFVYEQYF.

Many counts were recorded for this clonotype. The chain carries TRBV5-1 and TRBJ2-4; 9 bases align to TRBD1. V was clipped by 2 bases and J by 7 bases; unmatched bases: 1. Germline V lookup: CDR1 SGHRS, CDR2 YFSETQ. The CDR3 covers 13 residues. The CDR3 DNA reads as TGCGCCAGCAGCTTCGGACAGGGGAACATTCAGTACTTC. Translation gives CASSFGQGNIQYF.

At least ten counts were recorded for this clonotype. This sequence joins TRBV5-1 and TRBJ2-2; TRBD1 matches at 9 bases. The CDR3 runs to 15 residues. Germline V gives CDR1 SGHRS, CDR2 YFSETQ. V gave up 1 base and J gave up 7 bases; unmatched junction bases: 5. The CDR3 DNA follows: TGCGCCAGCAGCTTGTGGACAGGGGAAGGCGGGGAGCTGTTTTTT. Its protein product is CASSLWTGEGGELFF.

The chain joins TRBV12-3 or TRBV12-4 to TRBJ2-2; 10 bases are a match to TRBD1. Trimming took 4 bases from V and 5 from J; bases not matched to a gene: 7. CDR3 length: 16 amino acids. The CDR3 DNA sequence: TGTGCCAGCAGTTCCTCGGACAGGGGGGGAACCGGGGAGCTGTTTTTT. As protein: CASSSSDRGGTGELFF.

This sequence joins TRBV7-2 and TRBJ2-1; 10 bases line up with TRBD2. Germline-derived CDR1 and CDR2 are SGHTA and FQGNSA. CDR3 length: 16 residues. Trimming at V came to 3 bases and at J to 3 bases, leaving 5 bases not matched to a gene. CDR3: CASSFSGGAGYNEQFF. The CDR3, as DNA: TGTGCCAGCAGCTTCAGCGGGGGGGCCGGCTACAATGAGCAGTTCTTC.

This clonotype was counted many times. The chain carries TRBV6-1 and TRBJ1-5; D not certain. Germline V CDR1 and CDR2: MNHNS, SASEGT. Trimming cost V 2 bases and J 1 base, with 9 bases left between them. This CDR3 spans 15 amino acids. The CDR3: CASSEIRNSNQPQHF. Here the CDR3 DNA reads TGTGCCAGCAGTGAAATACGAAACAGCAATCAGCCCCAGCATTTT.

This clonotype has at least ten counts. The chain carries TRBV12-3 or TRBV12-4 and TRBJ1-2, with D unresolved. V was shortened by 6 bases and J by 0 bases, with 14 bases between the two germline ends. CDR3 length: 15 amino acids. CDR3 protein: CASSPTFGSNYGYTF. The CDR3 bases are TGTGCCAGCAGCCCGACGTTCGGTTCTAACTATGGCTACACCTTC.

A few counts support this clonotype. The V gene is TRBV11-2, the J gene TRBJ2-6, with a weak D call TRBD2 (5 bases). The V end lost 1 base, the J end lost 2 bases, and 6 bases lay between the germline ends. Germline loops: CDR1 SGHAT, CDR2 FQNNGV. The CDR3 is 15 amino acids. The CDR3 region has the DNA TGTGCCAGCAGCTTAGGGACTGCTGGGGCCAACGTCCTGACTTTC. Its translation is CASSLGTAGANVLTF.

This clonotype showed up many times. The J gene is TRBJ2-7, the V gene TRBV3-1, with 8 nucleotides matching TRBD1. Germline CDR1 and CDR2: LGHDT and YNNKEL (reference sequence). V lost 1 base, J lost 4 bases, and 6 bases stayed unmatched. The CDR3 contains 15 residues. The CDR3, as DNA: TGTGCCAGCAGCCAAGGGCGACAGGGGACTTACGAGCAGTACTTC. It encodes CASSQGRQGTYEQYF.

This clonotype was recorded many times. V is TRBV28 and J is TRBJ1-1; the D is unclear. V was trimmed by 1 base and J by 4 bases, leaving 10 bases between them. The CDR3 runs 14 residues. CDR1 and CDR2 from the germline V gene are MDHEN and SYDVKM. CDR3 in amino acids: CASSLLVGSTEAFF. In DNA form, the CDR3 reads TGTGCCAGCAGTTTATTGGTGGGTAGCACTGAAGCTTTCTTT.

This clonotype was counted only a few times. The V call is TRBV12-3 or TRBV12-4, the J call TRBJ2-1; 8 bases match TRBD2. The CDR3 sequence is 15 residues long. The ends lost 5 bases at V and 7 bases at J; junction bases unmatched: 10. Written as DNA, the CDR3 is TGTGCCAGCAGTCCGGACGGGGGGGGGATAAATGAGCAGTTCTTC. This sequence encodes CASSPDGGGINEQFF.

The sample holds a few counts of this clonotype. The rearrangement links TRBV6-1 to TRBJ2-7; 10 bases are a match to TRBD1. This CDR3 contains 14 residues. The trim removed 9 bases at V and 0 bases at J, leaving 5 bases unmatched. CDR1 is MNHNS, CDR2 SASEGT, per germline. The CDR3 reads CASRTGGISYEQYF. The CDR3 nucleotides read TGTGCCAGTAGGACAGGGGGGATCTCCTACGAGCAGTACTTC.

This clonotype was seen only a few times. This chain joins TRBV19 and TRBJ2-7; maybe TRBD1 (5 bases). The V end lost 5 bases, the J end lost 2 bases, and 13 bases lay between the germline ends. The CDR3 extends over 14 amino acids. Looked up from germline, CDR1 is LNHDA and CDR2 is SQIVND (reference sequence). CDR3 coding DNA: TGTGCCAGTAGTGCCTTGACAGTACCCTACGAGCAGTACTTC. This translates into CASSALTVPYEQYF. Based on the CDR3 plus reference TRBV19 and TRBJ2-7, the full variable domain is DGGITQSPKYLFRKEGQNVTLSCEQNLNHDAMYWYRQDPGQGLRLIYYSQIVNDFQKGDIAEGYSVSREKKESFPLTVTSAQKNPTAFYLCASSALTVPYEQYFGPGTRLTVT.

The sample holds many counts of this clonotype. The V call is TRBV20-1, the J call TRBJ2-3; perhaps TRBD2 as D (5 bases). Deletions cut 1 base from V and 3 bases from J, with 14 bases between. Germline assignment: CDR1 DFQATT and CDR2 SNEGSKA (reference sequence). CDR3 length equals 15 residues. CDR3 coding DNA: TGCAGTGCTAGAGCATGGGGAGAGGGTACAGATACGCAGTATTTT. Residues: CSARAWGEGTDTQYF.

This clonotype was recorded a few times. V is TRBV12-3 or TRBV12-4 and J is TRBJ2-2; 12 bases align to TRBD2. With 6 bases clipped from V and 4 bases from J, the junction kept 6 bases outside the gene matches. This CDR3 region has 16 residues. CDR3 nucleotide sequence: TGTGCCAGCAGCAGATCGACTAGCGGGAGCACCGGGGAGCTGTTTTTT. Its protein is CASSRSTSGSTGELFF.

The chain links TRBV25-1 to TRBJ2-1, with D maybe TRBD1 (5 bases). CDR1 is MGHDK and CDR2 is SYGVNS in the germline V gene. The CDR3 has 15 amino acids. Trimming shortened V by 6 bases and J by 7 bases, and 19 bases separated the two germline ends. The CDR3 DNA reads TGTGCCAGCAGCGGGCGTTTGGGGCCGTTTAATGAGCAGTTCTTC. It translates to CASSGRLGPFNEQFF.

In its sample, this clonotype was seen many times. The rearrangement links TRBV12-3 or TRBV12-4 to TRBJ2-3, with TRBD2 identical over 8 bases. Trimming at V came to 7 bases and at J to 4 bases, leaving 13 bases not matched to a gene. The CDR3 runs 16 residues. The CDR3 nucleotides are TGTGCCAGCACCACAACCGGGACTAGGTCGTCAGATACGCAGTATTTT. Translation: CASTTTGTRSSDTQYF.